These T cell receptor beta chains were read from a single sample in a study of blood T cells in healthy people across ages. TCRdb reprocessed the 5' RACE reads with MiXCR, giving one entry per CDR3 protein. The repertoire holds fewer than 600,000 distinct CDR3 sequences, with 25% to 35% as singletons. The same data also went into a second study, on T cells of mothers and their children.

The sample comprised blood. The receptors were sampled from a boy aged 2 to 10 in good health. CDR3s include the opening cysteine and the closing phenylalanine or tryptophan. Each record gives: J gene, V gene, D gene, clone size, CDR3 length, CDR3 protein, CDR3 DNA. The D gene is left open where the match is weak. Rows give clone size only sometimes, using once, few, many, or a class for an expanded clone.

TRBJ2-5,TRBV24-1,-,few,14,CATSRGNSDETQYF,TGTGCCACCAGCCGCGGGAATTCGGACGAGACCCAGTACTTC
TRBJ2-1,TRBV19,TRBD2,many,15,CASRATSGSYNEQFF,TGTGCCAGTAGGGCAACTAGCGGGAGCTACAATGAGCAGTTCTTC
TRBJ2-2,TRBV15,-,-,15,CATSRDEQHTGELFF,TGTGCCACCAGCAGAGATGAACAGCACACCGGGGAGCTGTTTTTT
TRBJ2-7,TRBV15,TRBD1,-,15,CATSRDRGGGSEQYF,TGTGCCACCAGCAGAGATAGAGGGGGCGGGTCGGAGCAGTACTTC
TRBJ2-7,TRBV27,-,-,14,CASSPSVGSGEQYF,TGTGCCAGCAGTCCCTCCGTCGGGTCGGGCGAGCAGTACTTC
TRBJ1-1,TRBV20-1,-,-,13,CSARKTMNTEAFF,TGCAGTGCTAGAAAGACTATGAACACTGAAGCTTTCTTT
TRBJ2-6,TRBV2,-,few,15,CASLLGISGANVLTF,TGTGCCAGCCTCCTAGGGATCTCTGGGGCCAACGTCCTGACTTTC
TRBJ2-5,TRBV9,-,-,14,CASSVGGRPETQYF,TGTGCCAGCAGCGTAGGGGGGCGGCCTGAGACCCAGTACTTC
TRBJ2-3,TRBV5-1,-,few,16,CASSLDLITSTDTQYF,TGCGCCAGCAGCTTGGATCTGATTACTAGCACAGATACGCAGTATTTT
TRBJ2-7,TRBV12-3/TRBV12-4,-,-,19,CASSLAIRDAILHSYEQYF,TGTGCCAGCAGTTTAGCGATCAGGGATGCGATTCTACACTCCTACGAGCAGTACTTC
TRBJ2-7,TRBV7-6,-,few,13,CASSSSHQPEQYF,TGTGCCAGCAGCTCATCCCACCAGCCGGAGCAGTACTTC
TRBJ2-3,TRBV27,-,few,14,CASSFGVFTDTQYF,TGTGCCAGCAGTTTCGGGGTTTTCACAGATACGCAGTATTTT
TRBJ2-5,TRBV24-1,-,-,12,CATSYFQETQYF,TGTGCCACCAGTTATTTCCAAGAGACCCAGTACTTC
TRBJ2-7,TRBV29-1,TRBD2,-,13,CSVESGGGYEQYF,TGCAGCGTTGAGTCCGGGGGGGGCTACGAGCAGTACTTC
TRBJ2-5,TRBV5-1,TRBD1,-,16,CASSLPKGQGRETQYF,TGCGCCAGCAGCTTGCCGAAGGGACAGGGCAGGGAGACCCAGTACTTC
TRBJ1-3,TRBV20-1,-,-,13,CSAEGTSGNTIYF,TGCAGTGCTGAAGGGACCTCTGGAAACACCATATATTTT
TRBJ1-2,TRBV7-8,TRBD1,many,12,CASSNRGYGYTF,TGTGCCAGCAGCAACAGGGGTTATGGCTACACCTTC
TRBJ2-5,TRBV9,TRBD2,-,18,CASSPRASGGPIQETQYF,TGTGCCAGCAGCCCCCGCGCTAGCGGGGGGCCTATCCAAGAGACCCAGTACTTC
TRBJ2-7,TRBV24-1,-,few,14,CATSDLPLPDEQYF,TGTGCCACCAGTGATTTACCGCTACCCGACGAGCAGTACTTC
TRBJ2-5,TRBV7-9,-,few,13,CASSTRGGETQYF,TGTGCCAGCAGCACCCGTGGGGGAGAGACCCAGTACTTC
TRBJ1-2,TRBV2,-,-,17,CASSETGTPNVGYGYTF,TGTGCCAGCAGTGAAACCGGGACACCGAATGTGGGGTATGGCTACACCTTC
TRBJ2-7,TRBV18,TRBD2,-,15,CASSPGSSGKYEQYF,TGTGCCAGCTCACCAGGCTCTAGCGGGAAGTACGAGCAGTACTTC
TRBJ2-5,TRBV18,-,-,13,CASSEQGSETQYF,TGTGCCAGCTCAGAACAGGGATCAGAGACCCAGTACTTC